Listed below are T cell receptor beta chains from one sample, sequenced in a study of brain T cells in children with intractable seizures. Libraries were prepared by immunoSEQ multiplex PCR; TCRdb keeps only in-frame clonotypes and omits some of them. In the table there are 340,000 or so clones, about 94% of which are singletons. Sequences were derived from peripheral blood, sampled roughly 5 months after surgery. The receptors derive from a boy under three years old with tuberous sclerosis and intractable seizures. CDR3s include the opening cysteine and the closing phenylalanine or tryptophan. Fields, in order: CDR3 protein, CDR3 DNA, clone size, J gene, V gene, D gene. D genes are given only for firm matches. The size field is filled for only some rows; it gives once, few, many or a size class.

CDR3 protein: CSASYSYEQYF
CDR3 DNA: TGCAGTGCTAGTTACTCCTACGAGCAGTACTTC
clone size: NA
J gene: TRBJ2-7
V gene: TRBV20-1
D gene: NA

CDR3 protein: CASSFSRTSGEDTQYF
CDR3 DNA: TGTGCCAGCAGCTTCAGTAGGACTAGCGGTGAAGATACGCAGTATTTT
clone size: once
J gene: TRBJ2-3
V gene: TRBV7-9
D gene: TRBD2

CDR3 protein: CASSYRYKEQPQHF
CDR3 DNA: TGTGCCAGCAGTTACCGTTATAAGGAACAGCCCCAGCATTTT
clone size: once
J gene: TRBJ1-5
V gene: TRBV6-6
D gene: NA

CDR3 protein: CASSLTDGNTIYF
CDR3 DNA: TGTGCCAGCAGCTTAACAGATGGAAACACCATATATTTT
clone size: NA
J gene: TRBJ1-3
V gene: TRBV7-9
D gene: NA

CDR3 protein: CAWSDPEVGGTEAFF
CDR3 DNA: TGTGCCTGGAGTGACCCGGAGGTCGGTGGCACTGAAGCTTTCTTT
clone size: NA
J gene: TRBJ1-1
V gene: TRBV30
D gene: NA

CDR3 protein: CASSLLSSGRVTGELFF
CDR3 DNA: TGTGCCAGCAGTTTATTATCTAGCGGGAGGGTTACCGGGGAGCTGTTTTTT
clone size: NA
J gene: TRBJ2-2
V gene: TRBV28
D gene: TRBD2

CDR3 protein: CASSLAGGPDTQYF
CDR3 DNA: TGTGCCAGCAGCTTAGCGGGGGGGCCAGATACGCAGTATTTT
clone size: NA
J gene: TRBJ2-3
V gene: TRBV11-2
D gene: TRBD2

CDR3 protein: CATSTGGAAGGHEQYF
CDR3 DNA: TGTGCCACCAGCACCGGGGGGGCAGCGGGAGGCCACGAGCAGTACTTC
clone size: NA
J gene: TRBJ2-7
V gene: TRBV15
D gene: TRBD2

CDR3 protein: CASSLEPGDLSEQYF
CDR3 DNA: TGTGCCAGCAGCTTAGAACCGGGGGACCTCTCCGAGCAGTACTTC
clone size: NA
J gene: TRBJ2-7
V gene: TRBV7-8
D gene: NA

CDR3 protein: CSDKGDSTDTQYF
CDR3 DNA: TGCAGCGATAAGGGGGACAGTACAGATACGCAGTATTTT
clone size: NA
J gene: TRBJ2-3
V gene: TRBV29-1
D gene: TRBD1

CDR3 protein: CASSPGQGAEQYF
CDR3 DNA: TGTGCCAGCAGCCCAGGACAGGGTGCCGAGCAGTACTTC
clone size: NA
J gene: TRBJ2-7
V gene: TRBV28
D gene: TRBD1

CDR3 protein: CASSPGGARMVEAFF
CDR3 DNA: TGCGCCAGCAGCCCGGGGGGGGCAAGGATGGTTGAAGCTTTCTTT
clone size: NA
J gene: TRBJ1-1
V gene: TRBV5-1
D gene: NA

CDR3 protein: CASTSGTGPYEQYF
CDR3 DNA: TGTGCCAGCACCTCCGGGACAGGACCCTACGAGCAGTACTTC
clone size: NA
J gene: TRBJ2-7
V gene: TRBV7-9
D gene: TRBD1

CDR3 protein: CASRTSGEETQYF
CDR3 DNA: TGTGCCAGCAGAACTAGCGGGGAGGAGACCCAGTACTTC
clone size: NA
J gene: TRBJ2-5
V gene: TRBV6-5
D gene: TRBD2

CDR3 protein: CASSQDLRVYEQYF
CDR3 DNA: TGTGCCAGCAGCCAAGATCTCCGGGTCTACGAGCAGTACTTC
clone size: few
J gene: TRBJ2-7
V gene: TRBV3-1/TRBV3-2
D gene: NA

CDR3 protein: CSVGDREVGEAFF
CDR3 DNA: TGCAGCGTTGGAGACAGGGAGGTTGGGGAAGCTTTCTTT
clone size: NA
J gene: TRBJ1-1
V gene: TRBV29-1
D gene: TRBD1

CDR3 protein: CASSRTASGGALGEQYF
CDR3 DNA: TGTGCCAGCAGCCGGACGGCGAGCGGGGGGGCCTTAGGCGAGCAGTACTTC
clone size: NA
J gene: TRBJ2-7
V gene: TRBV3-1/TRBV3-2
D gene: TRBD2

CDR3 protein: CASGKGVQNTEAFF
CDR3 DNA: TGTGCTAGTGGTAAGGGGGTCCAGAACACTGAAGCTTTCTTT
clone size: NA
J gene: TRBJ1-1
V gene: TRBV12-5
D gene: NA

CDR3 protein: CASSLGGDIYQPQHF
CDR3 DNA: TGTGCCAGCAGCTTAGGGGGGGACATATATCAGCCCCAGCATTTT
clone size: once
J gene: TRBJ1-5
V gene: TRBV7-9
D gene: NA

CDR3 protein: CASSVELGWVYEQYF
CDR3 DNA: TGTGCCAGCAGCGTAGAGTTGGGTTGGGTTTACGAGCAGTACTTC
clone size: NA
J gene: TRBJ2-7
V gene: TRBV9
D gene: NA

CDR3 protein: CAWMALAGETQYF
CDR3 DNA: TGTGCCTGGATGGCTCTAGCGGGAGAGACCCAGTACTTC
clone size: NA
J gene: TRBJ2-5
V gene: TRBV30
D gene: TRBD2

CDR3 protein: CASSLQDKGTGELFF
CDR3 DNA: TGTGCCAGCAGCTTACAGGATAAGGGAACCGGGGAGCTGTTTTTT
clone size: NA
J gene: TRBJ2-2
V gene: TRBV7-9
D gene: NA

CDR3 protein: CASSRDGGNTIYF
CDR3 DNA: TGTGCCAGCAGTAGGGACGGTGGAAACACCATATATTTT
clone size: NA
J gene: TRBJ1-3
V gene: TRBV6-5
D gene: NA

CDR3 protein: CASSLAQGYQPQHF
CDR3 DNA: TGTGCCAGCAGCTTGGCACAGGGCTATCAGCCCCAGCATTTT
clone size: NA
J gene: TRBJ1-5
V gene: TRBV5-6
D gene: NA

CDR3 protein: CASESKEDYEQYF
CDR3 DNA: TGTGCCAGCGAGAGCAAAGAAGACTACGAGCAGTACTTC
clone size: NA
J gene: TRBJ2-7
V gene: TRBV2
D gene: NA

CDR3 protein: CASSPDRVGNTEAFF
CDR3 DNA: TGTGCCAGCAGTCCGGACAGGGTAGGGAACACTGAAGCTTTCTTT
clone size: NA
J gene: TRBJ1-1
V gene: TRBV27
D gene: TRBD1

CDR3 protein: CASSLIGRGTGRTGANVLTF
CDR3 DNA: TGTGCCAGCAGCTTAATAGGGCGAGGGACAGGGAGAACTGGGGCCAACGTCCTGACTTTC
clone size: once
J gene: TRBJ2-6
V gene: TRBV7-3
D gene: TRBD1

CDR3 protein: CAWTMGVANEQYF
CDR3 DNA: TGTGCCTGGACCATGGGGGTAGCTAACGAGCAGTACTTC
clone size: NA
J gene: TRBJ2-7
V gene: TRBV30
D gene: NA

CDR3 protein: CASSLTGGYEQYF
CDR3 DNA: TGTGCCAGCAGCTTAACAGGGGGCTACGAGCAGTACTTC
clone size: once
J gene: TRBJ2-7
V gene: TRBV5-6
D gene: TRBD1

CDR3 protein: CASSQEVPGGRNEAFF
CDR3 DNA: TGCGCCAGCAGCCAAGAAGTGCCTGGGGGGCGAAATGAAGCTTTCTTT
clone size: NA
J gene: TRBJ1-1
V gene: TRBV4-1
D gene: NA

CDR3 protein: CASTISQGGNCEQYF
CDR3 DNA: TGTGCCAGCACTATTTCACAGGGAGGGAACTGCGAGCAGTACTTC
clone size: NA
J gene: TRBJ2-7
V gene: TRBV28
D gene: NA

CDR3 protein: CASSLALQETQYF
CDR3 DNA: TGTGCCAGCAGCTTAGCCCTGCAAGAGACCCAGTACTTC
clone size: NA
J gene: TRBJ2-5
V gene: TRBV7-9
D gene: NA

CDR3 protein: CASSSYGYTF
CDR3 DNA: TGTGCCAGCAGTTCCTATGGCTACACCTTC
clone size: NA
J gene: TRBJ1-2
V gene: TRBV12-3/TRBV12-4
D gene: NA

CDR3 protein: CSVLVGQAQYF
CDR3 DNA: TGCAGCGTTTTAGTGGGGCAGGCGCAGTACTTC
clone size: once
J gene: TRBJ2-7
V gene: TRBV29-1
D gene: NA

CDR3 protein: CASSYLGAALYEQYF
CDR3 DNA: TGTGCCAGCAGCTATCTCGGGGCCGCACTCTACGAGCAGTACTTC
clone size: once
J gene: TRBJ2-7
V gene: TRBV7-6
D gene: NA

CDR3 protein: CASSSGRTYNEQFF
CDR3 DNA: TGTGCCAGCAGCTCAGGACGAACCTACAATGAGCAGTTCTTC
clone size: NA
J gene: TRBJ2-1
V gene: TRBV7-2
D gene: NA

CDR3 protein: CASKAALAGSYEQYF
CDR3 DNA: TGTGCCAGCAAGGCGGCACTAGCGGGCTCCTACGAGCAGTACTTC
clone size: medium-sized
J gene: TRBJ2-7
V gene: TRBV28
D gene: TRBD2

CDR3 protein: CASSSPPGTGEMSTGELFF
CDR3 DNA: TGTGCCAGCAGCTCCCCGCCAGGGACAGGGGAGATGAGCACCGGGGAGCTGTTTTTT
clone size: NA
J gene: TRBJ2-2
V gene: TRBV7-8
D gene: TRBD1

CDR3 protein: CAISESMASGSYEQYF
CDR3 DNA: TGTGCCATCAGTGAGTCGATGGCTAGCGGGAGTTACGAGCAGTACTTC
clone size: NA
J gene: TRBJ2-7
V gene: TRBV10-3
D gene: TRBD2

CDR3 protein: CASSPRQGNIVNTEAFF
CDR3 DNA: TGTGCCAGCAGCCCTCGACAGGGAAATATAGTGAACACTGAAGCTTTCTTT
clone size: NA
J gene: TRBJ1-1
V gene: TRBV5-6
D gene: TRBD1

CDR3 protein: CASSSSGYEQYF
CDR3 DNA: TGTGCCAGCAGTTCTTCAGGGTACGAGCAGTACTTC
clone size: NA
J gene: TRBJ2-7
V gene: TRBV27
D gene: NA

CDR3 protein: CASSFDRGFNYGYTF
CDR3 DNA: TGTGCCAGCAGTTTTGACAGGGGCTTTAACTATGGCTACACCTTC
clone size: NA
J gene: TRBJ1-2
V gene: TRBV6-6
D gene: TRBD1

CDR3 protein: CAISAGTSSGNTIYF
CDR3 DNA: TGTGCCATCAGTGCAGGGACGTCCTCTGGAAACACCATATATTTT
clone size: NA
J gene: TRBJ1-3
V gene: TRBV10-3
D gene: NA

CDR3 protein: CATSSGWRDPLYGYTF
CDR3 DNA: TGTGCCACCAGCTCAGGTTGGCGGGATCCCCTCTATGGCTACACCTTC
clone size: NA
J gene: TRBJ1-2
V gene: TRBV15
D gene: NA